These T cell receptor beta chains were read from a single sample in a study of response to subunit inactivated influenza vaccine. TCRdb independently ran MiXCR on the RT-PCR reads; one entry per CDR3 protein. The data hold about 780,000 distinct CDR3 sequences, with approximately 17% observed a single time. Sequences were derived from PBMCs from blood, sampled approximately 5 days after vaccination. Source of these receptors: a man aged 50 to 59 who received an inactivated influenza vaccine. Both conserved end residues are part of each CDR3. Each record gives: J gene, D gene, V gene, clone size, CDR3 protein, CDR3 DNA. A D gene is named only where the DNA matches it firmly. Rows give clone size only sometimes, using once, few, many, or a class for an expanded clone.

J gene: TRBJ1-1
D gene: .
V gene: TRBV24-1
clone size: few
CDR3 protein: CATSDRSGEAFF
CDR3 DNA: TGTGCCACCAGTGACCGAAGCGGTGAAGCTTTCTTT

J gene: TRBJ2-7
D gene: TRBD1
V gene: TRBV20-1
clone size: many
CDR3 protein: CSARTGQGRFHYEQYF
CDR3 DNA: TGCAGTGCTAGGACTGGACAGGGTAGATTTCACTACGAGCAGTACTTC

J gene: TRBJ2-1
D gene: .
V gene: TRBV12-3/TRBV12-4
clone size: .
CDR3 protein: CASLKDSSYNEQFF
CDR3 DNA: TGTGCCAGCCTAAAGGATAGCTCCTACAATGAGCAGTTCTTC

J gene: TRBJ2-1
D gene: TRBD2
V gene: TRBV28
clone size: .
CDR3 protein: CATLAGVLRDEQFF
CDR3 DNA: TGTGCCACCCTAGCGGGGGTCCTCCGTGATGAGCAGTTCTTC

J gene: TRBJ2-5
D gene: .
V gene: TRBV12-3/TRBV12-4
clone size: .
CDR3 protein: CASSWPGGETQYF
CDR3 DNA: TGTGCCAGCAGTTGGCCAGGCGGGGAGACCCAGTACTTC

J gene: TRBJ2-2
D gene: .
V gene: TRBV7-2
clone size: .
CDR3 protein: CASSLGWGGTGELFF
CDR3 DNA: TGTGCCAGCAGCTTAGGCTGGGGTGGTACCGGGGAGCTGTTTTTT

J gene: TRBJ2-1
D gene: .
V gene: TRBV20-1
clone size: many
CDR3 protein: CSANLYPGFAEQFF
CDR3 DNA: TGCAGTGCTAATCTTTATCCAGGGTTTGCTGAGCAGTTCTTC

J gene: TRBJ2-1
D gene: .
V gene: TRBV30
clone size: few
CDR3 protein: CAWSDYSYNEQFF
CDR3 DNA: TGTGCCTGGAGTGACTACTCCTACAATGAGCAGTTCTTC

J gene: TRBJ1-1
D gene: TRBD1
V gene: TRBV29-1
clone size: .
CDR3 protein: CSVEMGQGNGAFF
CDR3 DNA: TGCAGCGTTGAGATGGGACAGGGGAATGGAGCTTTCTTT

J gene: TRBJ1-2
D gene: .
V gene: TRBV10-3
clone size: many
CDR3 protein: CAIMRENYGYTF
CDR3 DNA: TGTGCCATCATGAGGGAAAACTATGGCTACACCTTC

J gene: TRBJ2-5
D gene: .
V gene: TRBV5-1
clone size: few
CDR3 protein: CASSSTTGRETQYF
CDR3 DNA: TGCGCCAGCAGCTCTACAACAGGCCGGGAGACCCAGTACTTC

J gene: TRBJ2-1
D gene: TRBD2
V gene: TRBV15
clone size: .
CDR3 protein: CATSRDAGDEQFF
CDR3 DNA: TGTGCCACCAGCAGAGACGCGGGAGATGAGCAGTTCTTC

J gene: TRBJ2-1
D gene: TRBD2
V gene: TRBV20-1
clone size: few
CDR3 protein: CSARVGSGAFEQFF
CDR3 DNA: TGCAGTGCTAGAGTGGGTAGCGGGGCTTTTGAGCAGTTCTTC

J gene: TRBJ2-3
D gene: TRBD2
V gene: TRBV9
clone size: few
CDR3 protein: CASSVAGGADTQYF
CDR3 DNA: TGTGCCAGCAGCGTTGCGGGAGGGGCAGATACGCAGTATTTT

J gene: TRBJ2-2
D gene: TRBD2
V gene: TRBV11-2
clone size: few
CDR3 protein: CASSSWTSGSGPGELFF
CDR3 DNA: TGTGCCAGCAGCTCCTGGACTAGCGGGAGCGGGCCCGGGGAGCTGTTTTTT

J gene: TRBJ2-3
D gene: TRBD1
V gene: TRBV20-1
clone size: few
CDR3 protein: CSASPRRGYTQYF
CDR3 DNA: TGCAGTGCTAGTCCCCGCAGGGGGTATACGCAGTATTTT

J gene: TRBJ1-4
D gene: TRBD1
V gene: TRBV7-8
clone size: few
CDR3 protein: CASSGRQGEKLFF
CDR3 DNA: TGTGCCAGCAGCGGACGACAGGGTGAAAAACTGTTTTTT

J gene: TRBJ2-3
D gene: TRBD2
V gene: TRBV7-9
clone size: .
CDR3 protein: CASSPKGGSGSWYTQYF
CDR3 DNA: TGTGCCAGCAGCCCAAAGGGGGGCAGCGGGAGTTGGTATACGCAGTATTTT

J gene: TRBJ1-6
D gene: TRBD1
V gene: TRBV20-1
clone size: .
CDR3 protein: CSARSDRGGSPLHF
CDR3 DNA: TGCAGTGCTAGATCGGACAGGGGGGGATCACCCCTCCACTTT

J gene: TRBJ2-7
D gene: .
V gene: TRBV7-9
clone size: .
CDR3 protein: CASSDGIEGEIYEQYF
CDR3 DNA: TGTGCCAGCAGCGACGGCATTGAGGGGGAGATCTACGAGCAGTACTTC